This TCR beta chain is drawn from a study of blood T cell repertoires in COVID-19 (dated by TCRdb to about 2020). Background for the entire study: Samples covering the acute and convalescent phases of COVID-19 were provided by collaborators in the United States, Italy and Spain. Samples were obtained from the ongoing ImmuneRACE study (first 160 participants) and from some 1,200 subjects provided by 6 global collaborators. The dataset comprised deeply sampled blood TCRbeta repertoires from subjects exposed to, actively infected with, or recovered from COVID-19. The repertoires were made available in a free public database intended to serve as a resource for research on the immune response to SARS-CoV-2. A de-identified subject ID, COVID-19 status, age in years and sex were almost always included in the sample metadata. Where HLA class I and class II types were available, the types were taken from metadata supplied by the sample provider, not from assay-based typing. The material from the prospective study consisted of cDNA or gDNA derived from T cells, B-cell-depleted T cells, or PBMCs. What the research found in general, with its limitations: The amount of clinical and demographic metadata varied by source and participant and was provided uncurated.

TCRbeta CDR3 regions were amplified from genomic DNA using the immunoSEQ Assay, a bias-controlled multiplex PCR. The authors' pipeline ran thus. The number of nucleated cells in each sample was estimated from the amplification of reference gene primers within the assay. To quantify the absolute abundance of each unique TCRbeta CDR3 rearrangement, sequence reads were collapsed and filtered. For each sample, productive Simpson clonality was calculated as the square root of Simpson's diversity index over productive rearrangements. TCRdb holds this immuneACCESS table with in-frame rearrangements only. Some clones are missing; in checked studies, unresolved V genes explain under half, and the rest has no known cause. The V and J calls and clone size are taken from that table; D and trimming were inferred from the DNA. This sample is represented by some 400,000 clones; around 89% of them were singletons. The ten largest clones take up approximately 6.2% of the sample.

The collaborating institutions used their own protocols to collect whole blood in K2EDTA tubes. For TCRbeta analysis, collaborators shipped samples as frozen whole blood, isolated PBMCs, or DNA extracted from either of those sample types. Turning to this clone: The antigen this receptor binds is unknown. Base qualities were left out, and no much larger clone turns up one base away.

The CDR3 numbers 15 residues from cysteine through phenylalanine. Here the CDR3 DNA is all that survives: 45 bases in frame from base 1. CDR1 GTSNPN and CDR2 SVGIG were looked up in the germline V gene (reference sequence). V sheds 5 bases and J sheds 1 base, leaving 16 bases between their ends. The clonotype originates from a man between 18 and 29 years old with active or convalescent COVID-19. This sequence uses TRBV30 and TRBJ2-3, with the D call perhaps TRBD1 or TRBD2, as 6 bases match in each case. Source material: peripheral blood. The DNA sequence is TGTGCCTGGGGGGGGCTCCAGGCCCGCACAGATACGCAGTATTTT. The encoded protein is CAWGGLQARTDTQYF.